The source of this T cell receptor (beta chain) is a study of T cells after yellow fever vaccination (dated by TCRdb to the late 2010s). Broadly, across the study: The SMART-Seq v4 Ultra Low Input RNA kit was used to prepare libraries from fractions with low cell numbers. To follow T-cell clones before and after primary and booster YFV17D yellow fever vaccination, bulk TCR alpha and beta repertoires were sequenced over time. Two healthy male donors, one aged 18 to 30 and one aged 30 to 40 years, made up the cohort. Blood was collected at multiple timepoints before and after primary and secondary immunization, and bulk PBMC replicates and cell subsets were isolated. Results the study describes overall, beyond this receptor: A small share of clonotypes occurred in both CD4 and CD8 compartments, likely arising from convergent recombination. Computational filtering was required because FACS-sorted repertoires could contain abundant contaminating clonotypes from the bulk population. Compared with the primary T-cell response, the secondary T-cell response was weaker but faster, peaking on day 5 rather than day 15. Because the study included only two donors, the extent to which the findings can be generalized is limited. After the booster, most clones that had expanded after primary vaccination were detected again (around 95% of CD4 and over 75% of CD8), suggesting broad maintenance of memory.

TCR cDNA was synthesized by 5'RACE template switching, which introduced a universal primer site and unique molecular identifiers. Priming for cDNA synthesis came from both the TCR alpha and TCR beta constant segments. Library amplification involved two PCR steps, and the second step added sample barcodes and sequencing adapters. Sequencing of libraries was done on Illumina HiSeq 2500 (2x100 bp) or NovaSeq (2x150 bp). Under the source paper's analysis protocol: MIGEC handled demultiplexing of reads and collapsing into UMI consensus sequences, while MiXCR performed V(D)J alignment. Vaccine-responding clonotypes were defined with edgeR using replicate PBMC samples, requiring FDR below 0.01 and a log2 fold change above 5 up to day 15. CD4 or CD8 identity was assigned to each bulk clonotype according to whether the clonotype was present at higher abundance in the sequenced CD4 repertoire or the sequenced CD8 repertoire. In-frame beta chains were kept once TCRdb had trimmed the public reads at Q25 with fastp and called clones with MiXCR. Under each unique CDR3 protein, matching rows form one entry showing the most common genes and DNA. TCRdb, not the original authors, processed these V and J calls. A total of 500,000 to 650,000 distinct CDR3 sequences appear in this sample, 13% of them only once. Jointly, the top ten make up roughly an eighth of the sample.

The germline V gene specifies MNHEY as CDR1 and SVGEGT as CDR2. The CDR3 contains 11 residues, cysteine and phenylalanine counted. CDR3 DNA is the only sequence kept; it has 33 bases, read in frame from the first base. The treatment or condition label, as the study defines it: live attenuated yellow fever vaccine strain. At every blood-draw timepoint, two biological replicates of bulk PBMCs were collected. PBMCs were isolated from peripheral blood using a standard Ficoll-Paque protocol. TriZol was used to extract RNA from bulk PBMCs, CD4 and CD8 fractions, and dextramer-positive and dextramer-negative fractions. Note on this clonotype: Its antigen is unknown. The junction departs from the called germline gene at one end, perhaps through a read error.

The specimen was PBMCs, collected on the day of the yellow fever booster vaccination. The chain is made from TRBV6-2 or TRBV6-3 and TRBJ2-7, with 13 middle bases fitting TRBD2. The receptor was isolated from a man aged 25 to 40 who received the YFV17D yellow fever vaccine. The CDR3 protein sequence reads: CASSQGLAGDF. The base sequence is TGTGCCAGCAGCCAAGGACTAGCGGGAGACTTC.